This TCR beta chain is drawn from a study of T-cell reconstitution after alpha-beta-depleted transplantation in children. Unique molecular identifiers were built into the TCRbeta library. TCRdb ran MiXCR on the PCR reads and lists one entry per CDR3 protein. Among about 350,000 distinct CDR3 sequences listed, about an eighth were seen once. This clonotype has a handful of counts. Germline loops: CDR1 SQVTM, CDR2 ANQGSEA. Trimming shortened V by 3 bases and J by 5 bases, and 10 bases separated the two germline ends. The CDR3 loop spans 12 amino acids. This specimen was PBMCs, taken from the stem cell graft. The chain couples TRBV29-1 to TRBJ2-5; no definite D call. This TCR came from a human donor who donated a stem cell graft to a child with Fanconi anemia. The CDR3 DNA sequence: TGCAGCGTTGATCAAGCGTCGGAGACCCAGTACTTC. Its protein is CSVDQASETQYF. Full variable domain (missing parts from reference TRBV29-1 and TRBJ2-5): SAVISQKPSRDICQRGTSLTIQCQVDSQVTMMFWYRQQPGQSLTLIATANQGSEATYESGFVIDKFPISRPNLTFSTLTVSNMSPEDSSIYLCSVDQASETQYFGPGTRLLVL.